There are many counts of the clone carrying this TCR beta chain. Its antigen is not known. This sample was taken from a study of blood T cells in healthy people across ages. Study results and limitations: Observed TCR beta diversity showed a strong correlation with the percentage of naive T cells as measured by flow cytometry. Underestimates were what the diversity estimates from one million T cells were considered to be.

This CDR3 contains 15 residues. The trim removed 6 bases at V and 0 bases at J, leaving 5 bases unmatched. For every donor, a draw yielded ten milliliters of peripheral blood. Through a sample-barcoded 5' primer and a J-beta primer mix, a second PCR was run for roughly 6 to 12 cycles. TCRdb reanalysed the 5' RACE reads using MiXCR and keeps one entry per CDR3 protein. This sample yields hundreds of thousands of distinct CDR3 sequences, of which around 52% are seen a single time; approximately 13% belongs to the top ten. The material sequenced was blood. The genes are TRBV12-3 or TRBV12-4 and TRBJ2-3; 8 bases agree with TRBD2. The clonotype originates from an elderly woman in good health. CDR3 coding DNA: TGTGCCAGCAGCCCCGGGAGGGGCAGCACAGATACGCAGTATTTT. This sequence encodes CASSPGRGSTDTQYF.